This T cell receptor (beta chain) is drawn from a study of vaccination effects on CD4 cells after COVID-19. Study-wide results and caveats: Convalescent patients numbered few in the study; early post-infection timepoints were missing entirely.

Note on this clone: Its matching antigen is unknown.

CD4+ T cells specific for antigen were expanded with viral peptide pools by the ViraFEST assay before sequencing. Upon completion of roughly ten days in culture, CD4+ T cells were isolated. None of these healthy vaccinees had been infected with SARS-CoV-2 before vaccination. Trimming took 2 bases from V and 7 from J, leaving 17 bases between them. The CDR3 contains 15 residues. Clones were read by immunoSEQ multiplex PCR, and TCRdb kept only the in-frame ones, dropping some. In the table there are 25,000 to 30,000 clones, under 85% of which are singletons. The chain joins TRBV23-1 to TRBJ1-2; a weak D match, TRBD1 (5 bases). TRBV23-1 is recorded as an ORF, its role being uncertain. The sequence came from a human donor who received a COVID-19 vaccine. Here the sequenced sample was CD4+ T cells from PBMCs cultured with SARS-CoV-2 spike peptides, taken before COVID-19 vaccination. DNA of the CDR3: TGCGCCAGCAGTCAAGAGGACACGCTGATCTGTGGCTACACCTTC. Residues: CASSQEDTLICGYTF.